A selection of T cell receptor beta chains follows, all from one sample in a study of cytomegalovirus exposure and HLA in healthy donors. Sequencing used immunoSEQ multiplex PCR; TCRdb keeps in-frame clones, though not all of them. The repertoire consists of approximately 140,000 clones, with 79% occurring once and the leading ten covering just under 1%. Sequenced material: PBMCs. The origin of the receptors is a man aged 18 to 35 in good health and CMV-seronegative. The CDR3 runs from the conserved cysteine through the conserved F or W. Fields, in order: J gene, clone size, D gene, V gene, CDR3 length, CDR3 protein, CDR3 DNA. D genes are given only for firm matches. Expanded clones are given a class, and other clones once, few, many or no size at all.

j_call: TRBJ1-1; clone_size: NA; d_call: NA; v_call: TRBV6-5; cdr3_length: 15; cdr3_aa: CASSRYGGLGTEAFF; cdr3_nt: TGTGCCAGCAGCAGATACGGGGGTTTGGGCACTGAAGCTTTCTTT
j_call: TRBJ2-7; clone_size: NA; d_call: NA; v_call: TRBV6-6; cdr3_length: 15; cdr3_aa: CASSFARDTSLEQYF; cdr3_nt: TGTGCCAGCAGTTTCGCCCGGGACACTTCGTTAGAGCAGTACTTC
j_call: TRBJ1-6; clone_size: few; d_call: NA; v_call: TRBV2; cdr3_length: 11; cdr3_aa: CASTLNSPLHF; cdr3_nt: TGTGCCAGCACCCTAAATTCACCCCTCCACTTT
j_call: TRBJ2-5; clone_size: NA; d_call: TRBD1; v_call: TRBV5-6; cdr3_length: 15; cdr3_aa: CASSLGQGGWETQYF; cdr3_nt: TGTGCCAGCAGCTTGGGACAGGGGGGTTGGGAGACCCAGTACTTC
j_call: TRBJ2-7; clone_size: few; d_call: NA; v_call: TRBV4-1; cdr3_length: 16; cdr3_aa: CASSPTVQGRSYEQYF; cdr3_nt: TGCGCCAGCAGCCCAACGGTGCAGGGTCGATCCTACGAGCAGTACTTC
j_call: TRBJ1-6; clone_size: NA; d_call: NA; v_call: TRBV7-2; cdr3_length: 16; cdr3_aa: CASLSGGGSYNSPLHF; cdr3_nt: TGTGCCAGCCTATCGGGGGGGGGCTCCTATAATTCACCCCTCCACTTT
j_call: TRBJ2-5; clone_size: NA; d_call: NA; v_call: TRBV5-4; cdr3_length: 13; cdr3_aa: CASSLAVQETQYF; cdr3_nt: TGTGCCAGCAGCTTGGCCGTCCAAGAGACCCAGTACTTC
j_call: TRBJ1-4; clone_size: NA; d_call: NA; v_call: TRBV6-4; cdr3_length: 14; cdr3_aa: CASNHDTTNEKLFF; cdr3_nt: TGTGCCAGCAACCACGACACCACTAATGAAAAACTGTTTTTT
j_call: TRBJ2-7; clone_size: NA; d_call: TRBD1; v_call: TRBV6-5; cdr3_length: 14; cdr3_aa: CASSYLGQTYEQYF; cdr3_nt: TGTGCCAGCAGTTACCTGGGACAGACCTACGAGCAGTACTTC
j_call: TRBJ1-1; clone_size: NA; d_call: TRBD1; v_call: TRBV4-2; cdr3_length: 14; cdr3_aa: CASTNDRARTEAFF; cdr3_nt: TGTGCCAGCACCAATGACAGGGCGAGGACTGAAGCTTTCTTT
j_call: TRBJ2-3; clone_size: NA; d_call: NA; v_call: TRBV11-3; cdr3_length: 15; cdr3_aa: CASSSHRQGPDTQYF; cdr3_nt: TGTGCCAGCAGCTCCCACCGGCAGGGGCCAGATACGCAGTATTTT
j_call: TRBJ1-4; clone_size: NA; d_call: NA; v_call: TRBV7-2; cdr3_length: 17; cdr3_aa: CASSGLKPGWTNEKLFF; cdr3_nt: TGTGCCAGCAGCGGCCTCAAGCCAGGGTGGACTAATGAAAAACTGTTTTTT
j_call: TRBJ1-4; clone_size: NA; d_call: NA; v_call: TRBV7-9; cdr3_length: 15; cdr3_aa: CASSSTRTTNEKLFF; cdr3_nt: TGTGCCAGCAGCTCGACACGCACAACTAATGAAAAACTGTTTTTT
j_call: TRBJ2-7; clone_size: few; d_call: TRBD1; v_call: TRBV29-1; cdr3_length: 14; cdr3_aa: CSVTGTGAPGEQYF; cdr3_nt: TGCAGCGTCACCGGGACAGGGGCCCCGGGGGAGCAGTACTTC
j_call: TRBJ2-2; clone_size: few; d_call: TRBD2; v_call: TRBV6-1; cdr3_length: 14; cdr3_aa: CASSGGGAAGELFF; cdr3_nt: TGTGCCAGCAGCGGCGGGGGGGCGGCCGGGGAGCTGTTTTTT
j_call: TRBJ2-4; clone_size: once; d_call: TRBD1; v_call: TRBV10-3; cdr3_length: 20; cdr3_aa: CAIPKFRQGARGGPKNIQYF; cdr3_nt: TGTGCCATCCCTAAATTCCGACAGGGGGCGCGGGGAGGGCCCAAAAACATTCAGTACTTC
j_call: TRBJ1-2; clone_size: NA; d_call: TRBD1; v_call: TRBV7-9; cdr3_length: 13; cdr3_aa: CASRRKTGYGYTF; cdr3_nt: TGTGCCAGCAGACGAAAGACAGGGTATGGCTACACCTTC
j_call: TRBJ2-5; clone_size: NA; d_call: NA; v_call: TRBV9; cdr3_length: 15; cdr3_aa: CASSVFGVGAETQYF; cdr3_nt: TGTGCCAGCAGCGTATTTGGGGTAGGGGCAGAGACCCAGTACTTC
j_call: TRBJ2-7; clone_size: NA; d_call: TRBD1; v_call: TRBV7-8; cdr3_length: 16; cdr3_aa: CASSLEAGGPTYEQYF; cdr3_nt: TGTGCCAGCAGCTTAGAAGCAGGGGGTCCCACCTACGAGCAGTACTTC
j_call: TRBJ2-1; clone_size: NA; d_call: NA; v_call: TRBV2; cdr3_length: 12; cdr3_aa: CASRETSFEQFF; cdr3_nt: TGTGCCAGCAGGGAAACTAGTTTTGAGCAGTTCTTC
j_call: TRBJ2-5; clone_size: NA; d_call: NA; v_call: TRBV5-4; cdr3_length: 11; cdr3_aa: CASITGETQYF; cdr3_nt: TGTGCCAGCATCACGGGGGAGACCCAGTACTTC
j_call: TRBJ2-7; clone_size: NA; d_call: TRBD2; v_call: TRBV4-2; cdr3_length: 15; cdr3_aa: CASSQESGGPYEQYF; cdr3_nt: TGTGCCAGCAGCCAAGAAAGCGGGGGACCCTACGAGCAGTACTTC
j_call: TRBJ2-5; clone_size: NA; d_call: NA; v_call: TRBV7-9; cdr3_length: 13; cdr3_aa: CASSLARQETQYF; cdr3_nt: TGTGCCAGCAGCTTAGCCAGACAAGAGACCCAGTACTTC
j_call: TRBJ2-7; clone_size: NA; d_call: TRBD1; v_call: TRBV29-1; cdr3_length: 14; cdr3_aa: CSVVRTGIRHEQYF; cdr3_nt: TGCAGCGTTGTTCGGACAGGGATCCGCCACGAGCAGTACTTC
j_call: TRBJ1-4; clone_size: once; d_call: NA; v_call: TRBV2; cdr3_length: 13; cdr3_aa: CASSGQFNEKLFF; cdr3_nt: TGTGCCAGCAGTGGGCAGTTTAATGAAAAACTGTTTTTT
j_call: TRBJ2-1; clone_size: NA; d_call: NA; v_call: TRBV7-2; cdr3_length: 14; cdr3_aa: CASSSRRSYNEQFF; cdr3_nt: TGTGCCAGCAGCTCCCGTCGCTCCTACAATGAGCAGTTCTTC
j_call: TRBJ1-5; clone_size: NA; d_call: TRBD1; v_call: TRBV15; cdr3_length: 16; cdr3_aa: CATSRADRGRHQPQHF; cdr3_nt: TGTGCCACCAGCAGAGCGGACAGGGGTCGCCACCAGCCCCAGCATTTT
j_call: TRBJ2-5; clone_size: NA; d_call: TRBD1; v_call: TRBV5-1; cdr3_length: 15; cdr3_aa: CASSSGDRVWETQYF; cdr3_nt: TGCGCCAGCAGCTCGGGGGACAGGGTATGGGAGACCCAGTACTTC
j_call: TRBJ1-6; clone_size: NA; d_call: NA; v_call: TRBV4-3; cdr3_length: 15; cdr3_aa: CASSQVAQGNSPLHF; cdr3_nt: TGCGCCAGCAGCCAAGTGGCTCAGGGGAATTCACCCCTCCACTTT
j_call: TRBJ2-1; clone_size: NA; d_call: NA; v_call: TRBV20-1; cdr3_length: 11; cdr3_aa: CSSQGSNEQFF; cdr3_nt: TGCAGTTCCCAGGGTAGCAATGAGCAGTTCTTC
j_call: TRBJ2-5; clone_size: NA; d_call: TRBD2; v_call: TRBV6-1; cdr3_length: 17; cdr3_aa: CASSESSGWRGRETQYF; cdr3_nt: TGTGCCAGCAGTGAATCCTCGGGTTGGCGGGGGAGAGAGACCCAGTACTTC
j_call: TRBJ2-1; clone_size: NA; d_call: NA; v_call: TRBV30; cdr3_length: 12; cdr3_aa: CAWSEGARKQFF; cdr3_nt: TGTGCCTGGAGCGAGGGAGCGCGCAAGCAGTTCTTC
j_call: TRBJ2-1; clone_size: NA; d_call: TRBD2; v_call: TRBV7-2; cdr3_length: 15; cdr3_aa: CASSLTSGNYNEQFF; cdr3_nt: TGTGCCAGCAGCTTAACTAGCGGCAATTACAATGAGCAGTTCTTC
j_call: TRBJ2-5; clone_size: NA; d_call: NA; v_call: TRBV7-2; cdr3_length: 15; cdr3_aa: CASSPGSQGRETQYF; cdr3_nt: TGTGCCAGCAGCCCGGGATCTCAGGGGCGGGAGACCCAGTACTTC
j_call: TRBJ1-4; clone_size: NA; d_call: NA; v_call: TRBV14; cdr3_length: 15; cdr3_aa: CASSQGEARLEKLLF; cdr3_nt: TGTGCCAGCAGCCAAGGGGAGGCAAGACTAGAAAAACTGCTTTTT
j_call: TRBJ2-5; clone_size: NA; d_call: TRBD1; v_call: TRBV6-1; cdr3_length: 13; cdr3_aa: CASSDRGRAMQYF; cdr3_nt: TGTGCCAGCAGTGACAGGGGGCGGGCGATGCAGTACTTC
j_call: TRBJ1-2; clone_size: NA; d_call: NA; v_call: TRBV7-2; cdr3_length: 15; cdr3_aa: CASSLDHAGFNGYTF; cdr3_nt: TGTGCCAGCAGCTTAGACCATGCAGGGTTTAATGGCTACACCTTC
j_call: TRBJ1-2; clone_size: NA; d_call: TRBD1; v_call: TRBV19; cdr3_length: 14; cdr3_aa: CASSKGGQGGGYTF; cdr3_nt: TGTGCCAGTAGCAAAGGGGGACAGGGTGGCGGCTACACCTTC
j_call: TRBJ2-7; clone_size: NA; d_call: TRBD2; v_call: TRBV5-1; cdr3_length: 15; cdr3_aa: CASSRMGGSSYEQYF; cdr3_nt: TGCGCCAGCAGCCGGATGGGGGGGAGCTCCTACGAGCAGTACTTC
j_call: TRBJ2-1; clone_size: NA; d_call: NA; v_call: TRBV5-1; cdr3_length: 13; cdr3_aa: CASSLDRENEQFF; cdr3_nt: TGCGCCAGCAGCTTGGACAGGGAAAATGAGCAGTTCTTC
j_call: TRBJ1-2; clone_size: NA; d_call: NA; v_call: TRBV10-2; cdr3_length: 12; cdr3_aa: CASSQAQVGYTF; cdr3_nt: TGCGCCAGCAGTCAGGCGCAGGTTGGCTACACCTTC